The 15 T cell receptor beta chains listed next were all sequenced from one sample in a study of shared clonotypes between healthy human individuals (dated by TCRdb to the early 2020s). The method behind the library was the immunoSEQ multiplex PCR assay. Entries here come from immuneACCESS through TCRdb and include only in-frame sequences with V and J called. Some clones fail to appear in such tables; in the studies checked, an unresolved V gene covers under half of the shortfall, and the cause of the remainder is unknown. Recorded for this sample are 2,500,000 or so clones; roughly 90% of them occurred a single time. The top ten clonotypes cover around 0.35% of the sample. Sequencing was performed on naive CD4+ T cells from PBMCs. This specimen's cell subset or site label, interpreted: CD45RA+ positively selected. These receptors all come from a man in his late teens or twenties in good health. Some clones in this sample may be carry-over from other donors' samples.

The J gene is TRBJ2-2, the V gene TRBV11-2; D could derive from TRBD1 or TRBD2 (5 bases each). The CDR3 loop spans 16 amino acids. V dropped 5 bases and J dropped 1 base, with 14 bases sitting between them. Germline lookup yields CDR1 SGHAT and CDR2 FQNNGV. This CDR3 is CASSRRSGLNTGELFF. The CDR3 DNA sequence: TGTGCCAGCAGCAGAAGATCGGGGCTGAACACCGGGGAGCTGTTTTTT.

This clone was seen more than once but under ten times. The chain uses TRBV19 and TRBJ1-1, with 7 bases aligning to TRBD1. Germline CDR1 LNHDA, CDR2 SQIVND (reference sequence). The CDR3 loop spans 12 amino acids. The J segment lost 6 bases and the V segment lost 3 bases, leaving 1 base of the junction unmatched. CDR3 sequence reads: CASSMTGSEAFF. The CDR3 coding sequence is TGTGCCAGTAGTATGACAGGGTCTGAAGCTTTCTTT.

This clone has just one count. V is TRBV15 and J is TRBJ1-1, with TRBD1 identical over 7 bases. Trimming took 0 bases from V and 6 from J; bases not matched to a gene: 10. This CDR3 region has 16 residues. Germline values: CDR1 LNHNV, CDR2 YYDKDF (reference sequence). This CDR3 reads CATSRDLNRGGPEAFF. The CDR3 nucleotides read TGTGCCACCAGCAGAGATCTGAACAGGGGTGGCCCTGAAGCTTTCTTT.

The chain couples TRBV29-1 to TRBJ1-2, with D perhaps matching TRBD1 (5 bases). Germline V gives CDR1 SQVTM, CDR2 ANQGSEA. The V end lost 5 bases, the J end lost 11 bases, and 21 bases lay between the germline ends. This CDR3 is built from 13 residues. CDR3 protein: CSVKRGRDVAYTF. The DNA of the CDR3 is TGCAGCGTTAAACGCGGCCGGGACGTCGCATACACCTTC.

The CDR3 here is CASSEGLASGQETQYF. DNA of the CDR3: TGCGCCAGCAGCGAGGGACTAGCTTCAGGGCAAGAGACCCAGTACTTC. The chain is built from TRBV5-1 and TRBJ2-5; 9 positions agree with TRBD2. CDR1 is SGHRS, CDR2 YFSETQ, per germline. The V and J ends lost 4 bases and 2 bases, in that order; junction bases with no gene match: 9. The CDR3 runs 16 residues.

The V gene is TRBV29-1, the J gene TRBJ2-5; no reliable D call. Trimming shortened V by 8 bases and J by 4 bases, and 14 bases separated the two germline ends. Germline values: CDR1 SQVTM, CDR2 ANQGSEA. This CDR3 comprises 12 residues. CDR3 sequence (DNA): TGCAGCCTGTTTGACGGGTCAGAGACCCAGTACTTC. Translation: CSLFDGSETQYF.

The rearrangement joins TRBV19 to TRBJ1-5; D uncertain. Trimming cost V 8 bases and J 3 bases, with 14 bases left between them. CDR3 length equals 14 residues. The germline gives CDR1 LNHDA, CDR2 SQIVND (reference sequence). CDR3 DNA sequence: TGTGCCAGTCACCCGACGGGTAACAATCAGCCCCAGCATTTT. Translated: CASHPTGNNQPQHF.

The CDR3 protein is CASSNQREGDTQYF. The CDR3 DNA sequence: TGTGCCAGCTCAAATCAGCGGGAGGGGGATACGCAGTATTTT. V usage is TRBV18 and J usage is TRBJ2-3; TRBD2 agrees at 10 bases. The CDR3 has 14 residues. The V gene end was trimmed by 5 bases and the J gene end by 6 bases; junction bases not matched to a gene: 5. Germline CDR1 reads KGHSH; CDR2 reads LQKENI.

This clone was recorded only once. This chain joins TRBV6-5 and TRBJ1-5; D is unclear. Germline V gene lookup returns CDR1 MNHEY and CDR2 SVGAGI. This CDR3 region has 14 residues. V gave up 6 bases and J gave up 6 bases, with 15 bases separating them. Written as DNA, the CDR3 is TGTGCCAGCAGCCCCACAAGGATAGGTCAGCCCCAGCATTTT. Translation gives CASSPTRIGQPQHF.

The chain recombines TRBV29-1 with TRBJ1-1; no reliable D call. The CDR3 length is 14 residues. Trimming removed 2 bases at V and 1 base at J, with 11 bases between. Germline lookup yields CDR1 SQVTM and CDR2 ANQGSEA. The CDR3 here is CSVESLLSNTEAFF. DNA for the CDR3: TGCAGCGTTGAAAGTCTCCTCTCGAACACTGAAGCTTTCTTT. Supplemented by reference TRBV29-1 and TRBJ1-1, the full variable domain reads SAVISQKPSRDICQRGTSLTIQCQVDSQVTMMFWYRQQPGQSLTLIATANQGSEATYESGFVIDKFPISRPNLTFSTLTVSNMSPEDSSIYLCSVESLLSNTEAFFGQGTRLTVV.

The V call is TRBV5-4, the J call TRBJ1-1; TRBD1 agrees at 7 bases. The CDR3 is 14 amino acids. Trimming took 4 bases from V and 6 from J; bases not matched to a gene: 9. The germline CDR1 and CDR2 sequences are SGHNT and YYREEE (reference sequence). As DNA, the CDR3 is TGTGCCAGCAGCCAGGGACAGAATTTCCCTGAAGCTTTCTTT. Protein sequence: CASSQGQNFPEAFF. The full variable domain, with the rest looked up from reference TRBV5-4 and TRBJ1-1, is ETGVTQSPTHLIKTRGQQVTLRCSSQSGHNTVSWYQQALGQGPQFIFQYYREEENGRGNFPPRFSGLQFPNYSSELNVNALELDDSALYLCASSQGQNFPEAFFGQGTRLTVV.

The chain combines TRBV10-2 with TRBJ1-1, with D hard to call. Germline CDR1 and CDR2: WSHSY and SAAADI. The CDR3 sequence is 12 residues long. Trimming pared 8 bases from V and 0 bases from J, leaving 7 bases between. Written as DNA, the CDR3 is TGCGCCAGCGGCACGATGAACACTGAAGCTTTCTTT. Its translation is CASGTMNTEAFF.

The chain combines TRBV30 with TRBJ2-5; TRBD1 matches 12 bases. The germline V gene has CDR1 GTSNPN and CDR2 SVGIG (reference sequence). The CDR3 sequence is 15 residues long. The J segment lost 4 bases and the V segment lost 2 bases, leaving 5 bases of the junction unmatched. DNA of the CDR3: TGTGCCTGGAGTCGCGGGACAGGGGGCCGAGAGACCCAGTACTTC. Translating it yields CAWSRGTGGRETQYF.

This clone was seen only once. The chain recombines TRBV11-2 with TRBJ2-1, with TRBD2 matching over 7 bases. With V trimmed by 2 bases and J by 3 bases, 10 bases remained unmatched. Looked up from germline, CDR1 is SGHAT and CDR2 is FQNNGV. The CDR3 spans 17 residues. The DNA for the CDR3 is TGTGCCAGCAGCTTACCCCCCGGCGGGAGTTTCTACAATGAGCAGTTCTTC. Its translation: CASSLPPGGSFYNEQFF. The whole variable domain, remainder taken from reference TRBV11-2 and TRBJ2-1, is EAGVAQSPRYKIIEKRQSVAFWCNPISGHATLYWYQQILGQGPKLLIQFQNNGVVDDSQLPKDRFSAERLKGVDSTLKIQPAKLEDSAVYLCASSLPPGGSFYNEQFFGPGTRLTVL.

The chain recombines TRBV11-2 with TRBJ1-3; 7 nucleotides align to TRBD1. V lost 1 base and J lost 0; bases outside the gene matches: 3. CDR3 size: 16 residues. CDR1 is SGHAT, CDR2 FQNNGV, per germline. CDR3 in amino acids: CASSLVRGSSGNTIYF. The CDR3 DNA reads TGTGCCAGCAGCTTAGTCAGGGGGTCCTCTGGAAACACCATATATTTT. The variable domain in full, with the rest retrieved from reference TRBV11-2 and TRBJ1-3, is EAGVAQSPRYKIIEKRQSVAFWCNPISGHATLYWYQQILGQGPKLLIQFQNNGVVDDSQLPKDRFSAERLKGVDSTLKIQPAKLEDSAVYLCASSLVRGSSGNTIYFGEGSWLTVV.